This T cell receptor (beta chain) is from a study of T cells in Graves' hyperthyroidism and ophthalmopathy. Trimming shortened V by 0 bases and J by 2 bases, and 6 bases separated the two germline ends. CDR3 length: 14 residues. CDR1 and CDR2 (germline): SNHLY, FYNNEI. What was amplified from RNA transcripts were TCR beta CDR3 regions. Carried out on the TCR CDR3, a first-round RT-PCR used the HTBI primer set. TCRdb independently ran MiXCR on the multiplex PCR reads; one entry per CDR3 protein. Here the sample spans 600,000 to 650,000 distinct CDR3 sequences, around 20% being singletons. This clonotype occurred a few times.

Sample: blood. The rearrangement joins TRBV2 to TRBJ2-3; unclear D gene. The sequence was obtained from a young man with Graves' ophthalmopathy. The CDR3 reads CASSEALNTDTQYF. Here the CDR3 DNA reads TGTGCCAGCAGTGAAGCGCTCAACACAGATACGCAGTATTTT.